This T cell receptor beta chain comes out of a study of shared clonotypes between healthy human individuals (dated by TCRdb to 2020 to 2021). Describing the broader study: The cohort included three men and a couple of women between 18 and 49 years of age. For each donor, CD4 naive and CD4 memory were each given three plates, CD8 naive was given two plates, and CD8 memory was given one plate. To estimate repertoire size and how much clonotypes are shared between individuals, the study performed deep sequencing of blood TCR repertoires from about 5 healthy adults. Libraries were prepared and TCR repertoires were sequenced by different laboratories using diverse techniques, in order to increase sequencing depth and limit assay-specific biases. Leukapheresis yielded between about 0.9 and 9 billion PBMCs per donor. On the study overall, not on this receptor specifically: Rarefaction of sorted-subset datasets indicated incomplete sequencing despite the large sequencing depth. Naive subsets generally had larger estimated clonotype richness than memory subsets. Higher generation probabilities were observed for clonotypes shared by all four sorted-subset donors than for non-shared clonotypes. Because the study included only a small number of donors, the genetic and exposure-history diversity represented was limited. Sharing across a few donors was observed for approximately 4.6% of naive CD4, about 4% of naive CD8, about 2.3% of memory CD4, and roughly 0.43% of memory CD8 clonotypes. Pairwise subsampling led to the expectation that sequencing depth would affect the degree of clonotype sharing among donors. Sampling was restricted to blood, and TCR repertoires in tissue are likely to differ from TCR repertoires in blood.

V trim: 3 bases; J trim: 8 bases; unmatched bases: 12. As encoded in the germline V gene (reference sequence), CDR1 is GTSNPN while CDR2 is SVGIG. The CDR3 covers 15 residues, taking in both the cysteine and the phenylalanine. CDR3 DNA only is kept here, 45 bases in frame from base 1. CD8 naive samples consisted of CD45RO-negative cells that were positively selected for CCR7, yielding a CD45RA+CCR7+ population without TemRA cells. The donors were healthy, HIV-negative adults who had no recently reported acute infections or vaccinations. Every donor was a Caucasian adult residing in Nashville, Tennessee, USA. After blood collection by leukapheresis, PBMCs were isolated using Ficoll-Histopaque density gradient centrifugation and then cryopreserved in the vapor phase of liquid nitrogen. Analytical flow cytometry was used to check the purity and quantity of every magnetically sorted T cell population. Genomic DNA was isolated from every sorted fraction and measured by UV absorbance on a Nanodrop 2000c.

This clone was seen just once. Its antigen is not yet known. Base qualities were left out, and no much larger clone turns up one base away. Using the deep immunoSEQ assay, multiplex PCR amplified TCR CDR3 regions from genomic DNA. For each cell subset, the extracted genomic DNA was distributed evenly across all wells of several immunoSEQ 96-well plates, and each plate served as one replicate. Each replicate PCR for sorted subsets received 200 ng genomic DNA, equal to about 30,000 T cell genomes. Purified libraries were quantified with a Qubit 3.0 fluorometer, sized on a Bioanalyzer 2100, and re-quantified with the KAPA Library Quantification kit. A separate single-read 150-cycle Illumina NextSeq 550 flow cell was used to sequence each immunoSEQ 96-well plate. In the paper's pipeline: The immunoSEQ output contained only junctional sequences without quality scores, so filtering could not match that applied to full-length reads. Sequences were annotated with PyIR, a Python wrapper for IgBLAST v1.9, and V/J genes and CDR3 were assigned using IMGT germline references. Reads with weak V/J assignments (E-value above 1e-6), missing CDR3, stop codons, out-of-frame junctions, or ambiguous translated residues were removed. A V3J clonotype was defined by an identical inferred V gene, J gene, and CDR3 amino acid sequence. Percentage overlap between repertoires was calculated by dividing the number of shared unique clonotypes by the size of the smaller repertoire. Richness of each repertoire was evaluated using RTK rarefaction, the Chao1 estimator, and Recon v2.1 estimates of unobserved clonotypes. Generation probabilities for all TCRbeta clonotypes obtained by the gDNA method from a handful of donors were computed using OLGA. TCRdb stores this immuneACCESS table with in-frame sequences only. Part of the clones is absent; in the studies checked, under half of the shortfall reflects unresolved V genes, and no reason is known for the rest. V and J calls and clone size are copied from that table; D and trimming were computed from the DNA. The sample table records about 2 million clones; approximately 95% of these occur just once. Of the sample, more than 0.95% is held by the ten largest clones.

The specimen was naive CD8+ T cells sorted from blood. This sample's cell subset or site label indicates: CD45RA+CCR7+. The clonotype originates from a young man in good health. The chain is encoded by TRBV30 joined to TRBJ2-1; 8 junctional bases match TRBD2. The CDR3 reads CAWSILAAGGDEQFF. The DNA sequence reads TGTGCCTGGAGCATACTAGCGGCCGGGGGCGATGAGCAGTTCTTC. Extended through the reference TRBV30 and TRBJ2-1 proteins, this CDR3 yields the full variable domain: SQTIHQWPATLVQPVGSPLSLECTVEGTSNPNLYWYRQAAGRGLQLLFYSVGIGQISSEVPQNLSASRPQDRQFILSSKKLLLSDSGFYLCAWSILAAGGDEQFFGPGTRLTVL.